Sequencing of this TCR beta chain was carried out in a study of cytomegalovirus exposure and HLA in healthy donors. Study-wide points: It is likely that the observed cluster of highly shared sequence variants was a sequencing artifact. Cytomegalovirus association was listed for about 150 TCR beta chains. Further analysis was carried out later, and it showed several of the most significant clusters appearing linked to common viral pathogens.

Amplification used 60 Vbeta primers and 13 Jbeta primers. Sequencing was performed with immunoSEQ multiplex PCR; in TCRdb, only in-frame clones are kept and a portion is missing. Of some 200,000 clones in the sample, about four fifths were seen once. As regards this clone: Its antigen is currently unknown.

The CDR3 runs 13 residues. The ends lost 7 bases at V and 5 bases at J; junction bases unmatched: 5. Germline CDR1 reads SNHLY; CDR2 reads FYNNEI. Although they were nominally healthy when sampled, donors likely had unrecorded immune exposures. Sequencing used PBMCs. The receptor was derived from a woman younger than 35 in good health and CMV-seronegative. The rearrangement joins TRBV2 to TRBJ2-1; 7 nucleotides align to TRBD1. The CDR3 sequence is CASNQQGHNEQFF. CDR3 DNA: TGTGCCAGCAACCAACAGGGGCACAATGAGCAGTTCTTC. Together with reference TRBV2 and TRBJ2-1, the CDR3 gives the full variable domain: EPEVTQTPSHQVTQMGQEVILRCVPISNHLYFYWYRQILGQKVEFLVSFYNNEISEKSEIFDDQFSVERPDGSNFTLKIRSTKLEDSAMYFCASNQQGHNEQFFGPGTRLTVL.